A single sample gave rise to the 13 T cell receptor beta chains below, sequenced in a study of post-analysis software for immune sequencing data (dated by TCRdb to 2014 to 2015). The paper's findings and limits, for the study overall: Significantly higher frequencies in patients than in controls were found for roughly 5 TRBV segments, including TRBV5-6, TRBV5-1 and TRBV20-1.

Library construction relied on PCR. These reads were obtained on an Illumina HiSeq 2500. To reduce PCR and sequencing biases, unique molecular identifiers were built into the TCR beta cDNA libraries. Starting from the raw public reads, TCRdb applied fastp trimming at Q25, assembled clones with MiXCR and retained in-frame beta chains. One record per CDR3 amino acid sequence lists the most common genes and DNA. The sample has approximately 160,000 distinct CDR3 sequences on record, approximately 28% of them singletons. Of the sample, over 1.2% falls within the top ten clones. Antigen specificity for these receptors is unknown. Sequenced: blood. The source is a girl aged 5-17 years with multiple sclerosis.

V gene TRBV19 combines with J gene TRBJ2-7; the D is unclear. There are 14 residues in the CDR3. The germline CDR1 and CDR2 sequences are LNHDA and SQIVND (reference sequence). V was cut by 3 bases and J by 2 bases, with 11 bases left in between. CDR3 loop: CASSIWGTAYEQYF. CDR3 nucleotides: TGTGCCAGTAGTATTTGGGGAACCGCCTACGAGCAGTACTTC.

This clonotype was picked up many times. The gene calls are TRBV11-2 and TRBJ2-3; D uncertain. From germline, CDR1 is SGHAT and CDR2 FQNNGV. CDR3 length: 15 residues. V lost 5 bases and J lost 2, with 14 bases in between. In nucleotides, the CDR3 is TGTGCCAGCAGCGCACCAGGCGTCTACACAGATACGCAGTATTTT. The encoded protein is CASSAPGVYTDTQYF. The whole variable domain, remainder taken from reference TRBV11-2 and TRBJ2-3, is EAGVAQSPRYKIIEKRQSVAFWCNPISGHATLYWYQQILGQGPKLLIQFQNNGVVDDSQLPKDRFSAERLKGVDSTLKIQPAKLEDSAVYLCASSAPGVYTDTQYFGPGTRLTVL.

The gene calls are TRBV2 and TRBJ2-3, with D possibly being TRBD2 (5 bases). Trimming removed 0 bases at V and 1 base at J, with 5 bases between. The CDR3 is made up of 14 amino acids. The germline CDR1 and CDR2 sequences are SNHLY and FYNNEI. The CDR3: CASSEAEGTDTQYF. Written as DNA, the CDR3 is TGTGCCAGCAGTGAAGCGGAGGGCACAGATACGCAGTATTTT.

The chain is built from TRBV3-1 and TRBJ2-5; 10 nucleotides match TRBD2. The germline V gene has CDR1 LGHDT and CDR2 YNNKEL (reference sequence). The CDR3 totals 14 residues. Trimming cost V 1 base and J 11 bases; bases outside gene matches: 7. The CDR3 sequence: CASSQAGTSEEQYF. The CDR3 DNA reads as TGTGCCAGCAGCCAAGCCGGGACTAGCGAGGAGCAGTACTTC.

The genes are TRBV20-1 and TRBJ2-1, with TRBD2 matching over 13 bases. Trimming at V came to 4 bases and at J to 12 bases, leaving 6 bases not matched to a gene. Per germline, CDR1 DFQATT and CDR2 SNEGSKA (reference sequence). This CDR3 contains 13 residues. This CDR3 is CSATEGLAGRQFF. The CDR3 bases are TGCAGTGCTACCGAGGGACTAGCGGGGCGGCAGTTCTTC.

This clonotype turned up a few times. The chain is built from TRBV6-1 and TRBJ1-5, with D uncertain. The ends were cut back, 5 bases at V and 1 base at J, with 18 bases in the middle. CDR1 is MNHNS, CDR2 SASEGT, per germline. The CDR3 has 17 residues. The CDR3 sequence is CASSPSRGGVSNQPQHF. CDR3 nucleotide sequence: TGTGCCAGCAGTCCCTCCCGTGGAGGAGTGAGCAATCAGCCCCAGCATTTT.

With regard to this clonotype: One base away lies a much larger clone, so this may be a sequencing read error. The genes are TRBV5-1 and TRBJ2-1, with 11 bases lining up with TRBD1. Per germline, CDR1 SGHRS and CDR2 YFSETQ. The CDR3 spans 17 residues. J lost 10 bases, V lost 0 bases, and 12 bases had no gene match. The CDR3 here is CASSLDPGTGGRNEQFF. The CDR3 DNA sequence: TGCGCCAGCAGCTTGGACCCAGGGACAGGGGGTAGGAACGAGCAGTTCTTC.

This clonotype showed up just a few times. The chain employs TRBV29-1 and TRBJ1-1, with a weak D call TRBD1 (5 bases). The length of the CDR3 is 13 residues. The V end was cut by 7 bases, the J end by 1 base, with 13 bases between. Per the germline V gene, CDR1 is SQVTM and CDR2 is ANQGSEA. CDR3 DNA sequence: TGCAGCGCTTCGGACATGGGGAACACTGAAGCTTTCTTT. It translates to CSASDMGNTEAFF.

This clonotype was seen repeatedly, ten times or more. J is TRBJ2-7 and V is TRBV5-1; possible D gene TRBD1, 5 bases. Germline CDR1 reads SGHRS; CDR2 reads YFSETQ. With 0 bases removed from V and 5 bases from J, the gap between germline ends came to 12 bases. There are 14 residues in the CDR3. The CDR3 DNA is TGCGCCAGCAGCTTGGAGTCAGGGTGGGACGAGCAGTACTTC. It encodes CASSLESGWDEQYF.

A note on this clonotype: A much larger clonotype is one base distant, so this may be a read error. This chain joins TRBV20-1 and TRBJ2-1; TRBD2 matches at 8 bases. Germline values: CDR1 DFQATT, CDR2 SNEGSKA (reference sequence). CDR3 length: 15 amino acids. V shed 0 bases and J 6 bases; nucleotides not matched to a gene: 7. This CDR3 is CSARDIRREGNEQFF. The CDR3 nucleotides read TGCAGTGCTAGAGATATCCGCCGGGAGGGCAATGAGCAGTTCTTC.

The genes are TRBV11-2 and TRBJ2-1; perhaps TRBD2 as D (6 bases). Germline V gene data show CDR1 as SGHAT and CDR2 as FQNNGV. This CDR3 contains 13 residues. V lost 8 bases and J 3 bases, leaving 11 bases between the germline ends. The CDR3 coding sequence is TGTGCCAGCGGCCTAGCGTACTACAATGAGCAGTTCTTC. Amino acids: CASGLAYYNEQFF.

Turning to this clonotype: Mismatch with germline at one junction end may stem from a read error. V and J are TRBV7-6 and TRBJ2-1; a possible D gene is TRBD2 (6 bases). Looked up from germline, CDR1 is SGHVS and CDR2 is FNYEAQ. The CDR3 sequence is 16 residues long. The CDR3 DNA sequence: TGTGCCGGCAGCTTAGGAGGTGGCGGGGCCTACAATGAGCAGTTCTTC. Its protein product is CAGSLGGGGAYNEQFF. Together with reference TRBV7-6 and TRBJ2-1, the CDR3 gives the full variable domain: GAGVSQSPRYKVTKRGQDVALRCDPISGHVSLYWYRQALGQGPEFLTYFNYEAQQDKSGLPNDRFSAERPEGSISTLTIQRTEQRDSAMYRCAGSLGGGGAYNEQFFGPGTRLTVL.

The gene calls are TRBV5-1 and TRBJ2-3, with 10 bases that match TRBD1. Per the germline V gene, CDR1 is SGHRS and CDR2 is YFSETQ. The CDR3 length is 15 residues. The ends lost 4 bases at V and 8 bases at J; junction bases unmatched: 10. DNA for the CDR3: TGCGCCAGCAGCCCAATGGACAGGGGGGGAGGTACGCAGTATTTT. Its protein is CASSPMDRGGGTQYF.